The 10 T cell receptor beta chains given below trace back to one sample, sequenced in a study of liver allograft versus peripheral blood T cells. The wider study: Liver transplant recipients had T cell receptor repertoires compared between transplanted liver and peripheral blood.

TCRdb processed the reads anew with MiXCR; each CDR3 protein has one entry. The data hold about 8,000 distinct CDR3 sequences, with about 18% observed a single time. These receptor sequences come from a human patient who had a liver transplant. Some T cells may trace back to the graft donor.

J is TRBJ1-4 and V is TRBV20-1, with unresolved D. Germline assignment: CDR1 DFQATT and CDR2 SNEGSKA (reference sequence). The CDR3 covers 15 residues. The V end was cut by 4 bases, the J end by 8 bases, with 20 bases between. The CDR3 DNA is TGCAGTGCTACCCCCGTCAATGCGGTGCGGGAAAAACTGTTTTTT. This gives the protein CSATPVNAVREKLFF.

Judged by abundance, this clonotype is medium-sized. The gene calls are TRBV6-5 and TRBJ1-1; TRBD1 is a possible D gene (5 bases). The germline V and J ends were trimmed by 2 bases and 11 bases, with 9 bases remaining between them. The CDR3 length is 11 residues. CDR1 is MNHEY and CDR2 is SVGAGI in the germline V gene. The CDR3 reads CASSYGGGAFF. CDR3 DNA: TGTGCCAGCAGTTACGGGGGAGGGGCTTTCTTT.

By sample fraction, this clonotype is medium-sized. The chain uses TRBV7-2 and TRBJ1-1, with D possibly TRBD1 on 5 matching bases. Trimming stripped 9 bases from V and 10 bases from J, with 15 bases between. CDR1 is SGHTA and CDR2 is FQGNSA in the germline V gene. The CDR3 spans 11 residues. The CDR3 region is CASMGEIRAFF. In DNA form, the CDR3 reads TGTGCCAGTATGGGGGAGATCAGAGCTTTCTTT. Drawing the rest from reference TRBV7-2 and TRBJ1-1, the complete variable domain is GAGVSQSPSNKVTEKGKDVELRCDPISGHTALYWYRQSLGQGLEFLIYFQGNSAPDKSGLPSDRFSAERTGGSVSTLTIQRTQQEDSAVYLCASMGEIRAFFGQGTRLTVV.

The table lists this clonotype with many counts. V gene TRBV7-2 combines with J gene TRBJ1-3; 7 bases are shared with TRBD1. Germline values: CDR1 SGHTA, CDR2 FQGNSA. The CDR3 contains 19 residues. J gave up 2 bases and V 1 base, and 14 bases lay outside the gene matches. The CDR3 reads CASSLVSGVTGLAGNTIYF. In DNA, the CDR3 is TGTGCCAGCAGCTTAGTTTCGGGGGTGACAGGGTTAGCTGGAAACACCATATATTTT.

The rearrangement links TRBV10-3 to TRBJ1-3; D ambiguous. The V end was cut by 3 bases, the J end by 0 bases, with 6 bases between. CDR1 and CDR2 from the germline V gene are ENHRY and SYGVKD. CDR3 size: 14 residues. In DNA form, the CDR3 reads TGTGCCATCAGTGACGGGAGCTCTGGAAACACCATATATTTT. Translation gives CAISDGSSGNTIYF.

By share, this clonotype ranks as medium-sized. The J gene is TRBJ2-7, the V gene TRBV19; D is unclear. V lost 3 bases to trimming and J lost 5 bases, with 17 bases between them. Germline V gene sequence: CDR1 LNHDA, CDR2 SQIVND (reference sequence). The CDR3 sequence is 15 residues long. CDR3 sequence (DNA): TGTGCCAGTAGTATGGTCAGGTTGGAAGGGAACGAGCAGTACTTC. It encodes CASSMVRLEGNEQYF.

This clonotype is labeled as medium-sized. J is TRBJ2-5 and V is TRBV13, with TRBD1 matching 9 bases. Germline loops: CDR1 PRHDT, CDR2 FYEKMQ (reference sequence). The length of the CDR3 is 14 residues. J gave up 5 bases and V 5 bases, and 6 bases lay outside the gene matches. CDR3 sequence: CASSPGTGMETQYF. The CDR3 nucleotides are TGTGCCAGCAGCCCGGGGACAGGGATGGAGACCCAGTACTTC.

The V and J genes are TRBV28 and TRBJ1-2; maybe TRBD1 (6 bases). The CDR3 runs 13 residues. V lost 6 bases and J lost 0, with 8 bases in between. Germline CDR1 is MDHEN and CDR2 is SYDVKM. The CDR3 nucleotides are TGTGCCAGCAGGGACAGTTCTAACTATGGCTACACCTTC. Its protein product is CASRDSSNYGYTF.

The sample holds many counts of this clonotype. V gene TRBV19 combines with J gene TRBJ2-7, with a weak D call TRBD1 (5 bases). CDR3 length: 13 residues. Trimming removed 2 bases at V and 5 bases at J, with 10 bases between. The germline V gene encodes CDR1 LNHDA and CDR2 SQIVND (reference sequence). The CDR3 bases are TGTGCCAGTAGTATATCCAGGGCCGACGAGCAGTACTTC. Translation gives CASSISRADEQYF.

This clonotype has a count of ten or more. This chain uses TRBV6-1 with TRBJ1-2; 9 nucleotides line up with TRBD1. This CDR3 has 17 residues. Germline V lookup: CDR1 MNHNS, CDR2 SASEGT. Trimming removed 0 bases from V and 2 bases from J; junction bases left unmatched: 7. The CDR3 bases are TGTGCCAGCAGTGAAGCGGGACAGGGACGAGTAAACTATGGCTACACCTTC. Amino acid sequence: CASSEAGQGRVNYGYTF.